A selection of T cell receptor beta chains follows, all from one sample in a study of blood T cell repertoires in COVID-19. Assay: immunoSEQ multiplex PCR; the TCRdb copy retains only in-frame clones and omits some. Of under 80,000 clones in the sample, approximately 80% were seen once. Sequences were obtained from peripheral blood. The source is a man older than 75 with acute or convalescent COVID-19. Both conserved end residues are part of each CDR3. The D gene is left open where the match is weak. Clone size, where shown, is once, few, many, or a class for clones that have expanded.

>NA|NA|TRBJ2-2|TRBV2
TGTGCCAGCAGTGCAGTGAACACCGGGGAGCTGTTTTTT
CASSAVNTGELFF
>NA|NA|TRBJ2-7|TRBV7-2
TGTGCCAGCAGCTTACAGGGGAGCTCCTACGAGCAGTACTTC
CASSLQGSSYEQYF
>few|TRBD1|TRBJ2-2|TRBV18
TGTGCCAGCTCACCACCCACAGGGGGTAACACCGGGGAGCTGTTTTTT
CASSPPTGGNTGELFF
>NA|TRBD1|TRBJ2-1|TRBV5-8
TGTGCCAGCAGCTTACCCGGGACAGGGGGCTACAATGAGCAGTTCTTC
CASSLPGTGGYNEQFF
>once|TRBD1|TRBJ1-5|TRBV19
TGTGCCAGTACCCTCGACAGGGCCAATAATCAGCCCCAGCATTTT
CASTLDRANNQPQHF
>NA|TRBD1|TRBJ1-3|TRBV18
TGTGCCAGCTCACCAATGGGACCAGGGGGCAGAGGAAACACCATATATTTT
CASSPMGPGGRGNTIYF
>NA|TRBD1|TRBJ1-4|TRBV5-6
TGTGCCAGCAGCTCGCCGGGACAGGGGTATGAAAAACTGTTTTTT
CASSSPGQGYEKLFF
>NA|TRBD2|TRBJ2-7|TRBV6-2/TRBV6-3
TGTGCCAGCAGTTCCGGGACTAGCATTTACGAGCAGTACTTC
CASSSGTSIYEQYF
>NA|TRBD2|TRBJ2-5|TRBV4-1
TGCGCCAGCAGCCAGGTCGGGACTAGCGGGAAACAGACCCAGTACTTC
CASSQVGTSGKQTQYF
>NA|NA|TRBJ1-5|TRBV7-8
TGTGCCAGCAGCTTAGCCTCTCAGCCCCAGCATTTT
CASSLASQPQHF
>once|TRBD1|TRBJ2-3|TRBV6-5
TGTGCCAGCAGTTACTCAGGGGGCCAGGCAGATACGCAGTATTTT
CASSYSGGQADTQYF
>NA|TRBD1|TRBJ2-5|TRBV10-3
TGTGCCATCAGTACCGGGACAGTCGGAATTTATCGGGAGACCCAGTACTTC
CAISTGTVGIYRETQYF
>NA|NA|TRBJ1-1|TRBV6-5
TGTGCCAGCAGTTACCCTGGACAAGGGAGGACTGAAGCTTTCTTT
CASSYPGQGRTEAFF
>NA|NA|TRBJ1-1|TRBV19
TGTGCCACTAGGATCCCGGGGGGGGGACTCGGGAACACTGAAGCTTTCTTT
CATRIPGGGLGNTEAFF
>once|NA|TRBJ2-2|TRBV12-3/TRBV12-4
TGTGCCAGCAGTTTAGCCCCAGGCGGGGAGCTGTTTTTT
CASSLAPGGELFF
>NA|TRBD1|TRBJ1-5|TRBV6-2/TRBV6-3
TGTGCCAGCAGCAAATTTCGACAGGGGGTGGCTCAGCCCCAGCATTTT
CASSKFRQGVAQPQHF
>NA|TRBD1|TRBJ1-2|TRBV27
TGTGCCAGCAGAGGTGGGACAGGGGGTAGACGGGGCTACACCTTC
CASRGGTGGRRGYTF
>few|NA|TRBJ1-1|TRBV7-2
TGTGCCAGCAAGTTCGGACAGATGAACACTGAAGCTTTCTTT
CASKFGQMNTEAFF
>NA|TRBD2|TRBJ2-1|TRBV7-9
TGTGCCAGCAGCTTGCGGGCTTACGGGACTAGCGGGTCCTACAATGAGCAGTTCTTC
CASSLRAYGTSGSYNEQFF
>NA|NA|TRBJ1-4|TRBV19
TGTGCCAGTAGTTCCCCCAGCGGTGAAAAACTGTTTTTT
CASSSPSGEKLFF
>NA|NA|TRBJ2-1|TRBV5-4
TGTGCCAGCAGCTTGGCACTAGCCAATGAGCAGTTCTTC
CASSLALANEQFF
>NA|NA|TRBJ1-2|TRBV5-1
TGCGCCAGCAGCACCGGACAGTCCAGCGATGGCTACACCTTC
CASSTGQSSDGYTF
>NA|TRBD1|TRBJ1-2|TRBV15
TGTGCCACCAGCAGGGCCGGGACAGAGAGTAACTATGGCTACACCTTC
CATSRAGTESNYGYTF
>NA|TRBD1|TRBJ1-5|TRBV10-3
TGTGCCATCAGTGAGGTGGGTGGAAGGGGGCGCGCGGAACAGCCCCAGCATTTT
CAISEVGGRGRAEQPQHF
>NA|TRBD2|TRBJ2-2|TRBV2
TGTGCCAGCAGTGAAGAGCTAGCGGGCACCGGGGAGCTGTTTTTT
CASSEELAGTGELFF
>once|TRBD1|TRBJ2-7|TRBV27
TGTGCCACCAAGACAGGGGGATCCTACGAGCAGTACTTC
CATKTGGSYEQYF
>NA|NA|TRBJ1-2|TRBV6-1
TGTGCCAGCAGTGAAGCCTTTCGGACAGATGGCTACACCTTC
CASSEAFRTDGYTF